This section outlines one T cell receptor beta chain sequence together with its context. Both iRepertoire HTBI primers and Arm-PCR of CDR3 regions were used to build the TCR beta libraries. TCRdb ran MiXCR on the multiplex PCR reads and lists one entry per CDR3 protein. The sample lists under 300,000 distinct CDR3 sequences, roughly 18% occurring once. This CDR3 is 14 amino acids long. Germline V gene lookup returns CDR1 KGHSH and CDR2 LQKENI. Trimming took off 3 bases at V and 4 bases at J, with 13 bases between the two ends. This record belongs to a study of regulatory T cells in long-lasting Graves disease. Time point given: newly diagnosed GD, antithyroid drugs for less than 3 months. From PBMCs, RNA was extracted and then used to make the TCR library. Clinicians diagnosed Graves' disease using American Thyroid Association guidelines. Into tubes containing EDTA, roughly 8.8 milliliters of peripheral blood were drawn.

This sample was also put to use in a study of T cells in Graves' hyperthyroidism and ophthalmopathy. That source reports: Diagnoses were made from clinical symptoms, serum measures (thyroxine and TRAb), thyroid ultrasound and orbital computed tomography. Using the HTBI primer set, a first-round RT-PCR was run on the TCR CDR3.

V usage is TRBV18 and J usage is TRBJ2-7; D possibly matches TRBD1 or TRBD2 (5 bases each). The input for sequencing was peripheral blood mononuclear cells (PBMCs), taken at new diagnosis, from a patient treated with antithyroid drugs. The receptor's source is a woman aged 25 to 45 with Graves disease. The CDR3 DNA sequence: TGTGCCAGCTCACCGTGGGACCCTCCGTACGAGCAGTACTTC. Its translation is CASSPWDPPYEQYF.